The clone carrying this T cell receptor beta chain occurred a few times. Its antigen is currently unknown. Germline CDR1 is MNHEY and CDR2 is SMNVEV (reference sequence). This CDR3 comprises 12 residues. Deletions cut 8 bases from V and 4 bases from J, with 12 bases between. This sample was included in a study of early T cells in non-severe SARS-CoV-2 infection. Overall study context: Chains from this unsorted whole-blood bulk RNA could not be paired.

The TCR library protocol attached unique molecular identifiers to the individual cDNA molecules. From the 5' RACE reads, TCRdb called clonotypes with MiXCR, one entry per CDR3 protein. The sample lists approximately 70,000 distinct CDR3 sequences, approximately 5% occurring once. General observations from the study: Anti-spike CD8 responses were favored by VDJdb matching, which missed private and CD4 specificities.

J is TRBJ2-7 and V is TRBV27; unclear D gene. The sequence derives from an adult who was a healthcare worker with PCR-confirmed SARS-CoV-2 infection or an uninfected control (not recorded which). Source: whole blood, taken at baseline. Written as DNA, the CDR3 is TGTGCCAGCGGGCAGGCGGCTTACGAGCAGTACTTC. Its translation: CASGQAAYEQYF.